This T cell receptor (beta chain) was captured in a study of T-cell memory formation after mild COVID-19. Turning to the study itself: Across donors, TCR clusters were largely donor specific. Study outcomes and limitations: The authors left the SARS-CoV-2 specificity of second-wave clones peaking on day 37 unconfirmed. The main location of contracting CD4+ clones was CM and EM, and that of contracting CD8+ clones was EMRA.

Trimming cost V 2 bases and J 0 bases, with 11 bases left between them. Germline-derived CDR1 and CDR2 are MNHNS and SASEGT. This CDR3 has 16 residues. To note about this clonotype: Its antigen is not known.

Using constant-segment primers, 5'RACE produced TCR alpha and TCR beta cDNA libraries carrying sample barcodes and UMIs. TCRdb reprocessed the 5' RACE reads with MiXCR, giving one entry per CDR3 protein. The table lists 190,000 or so distinct CDR3 sequences, under 30% of them singletons, with around 10% in the top ten. The gene calls are TRBV6-1 and TRBJ2-1; D gene uncertain. Sequences were obtained from PBMCs or a T cell subset sorted from them (not recorded which). The receptor's source is an adult woman who had mild COVID-19 (a few samples of this study predate the infection). Cell type and time point are not known. The CDR3 nucleotides read TGTGCCAGCAGTGAACGCCACTTGAGCTCCTACAATGAGCAGTTCTTC. This codes for CASSERHLSSYNEQFF.